The clone carrying this T cell receptor beta chain was detected only a few times. TCRdb redid the calling of the 5' RACE reads with MiXCR, one entry per CDR3 protein. The sample lists under 85,000 distinct CDR3 sequences, about 7.7% occurring once. The source of the sample is a study of human T cells and chemical hapten exposure. Study background: It was small differences in pooled library volume that mainly caused per-sample TCR yields to vary.

Germline V lookup: CDR1 MNHEY, CDR2 SMNVEV (reference sequence). V was clipped by 5 bases and J by 2 bases; unmatched bases: 7. The CDR3 has 17 amino acids. From whole blood left unfractionated, total RNA was extracted. This clonotype was obtained from a male donor in good health. The gene calls are TRBV27 and TRBJ2-1; 12 bases align to TRBD2. CDR3 loop: CASSALTSGGPYNEQFF. The DNA for the CDR3 is TGTGCCAGCAGTGCCCTTACTAGCGGGGGGCCCTACAATGAGCAGTTCTTC.